Shown below are 18 T cell receptor beta chains from a single sample sequenced in a study of blood T cell repertoires in COVID-19. Sequenced by immunoSEQ multiplex PCR; TCRdb stores in-frame clones only, minus some. The sample yields about 36,000 clones, 75% to 90% seen once. The material sequenced was peripheral blood. These TCRs come from a human donor in a cohort sampled during active or convalescent COVID-19. The donor label of this sample is uncertain.

Comment on this clone: This CDR3 is also generated by other DNA sequences in the sample. The genes are TRBV29-1 and TRBJ2-5; 12 nucleotides line up with TRBD2. The V gene end was trimmed by 6 bases and the J gene end by 4 bases; junction bases not matched to a gene: 3. Germline CDR1 reads SQVTM; CDR2 reads ANQGSEA. The length of the CDR3 is 13 residues. The CDR3 loop reads CSVGGLAGETQYF. The CDR3 DNA reads as TGCAGCGTGGGGGGACTAGCGGGAGAGACCCAGTACTTC.

This chain connects TRBV19 to TRBJ1-5, with TRBD1 as a possible D gene (5 bases). Trimming took off 1 base at V and 4 bases at J, with 11 bases between the two ends. This CDR3 region has 15 residues. Germline loops: CDR1 LNHDA, CDR2 SQIVND (reference sequence). The CDR3 sequence is CASSIGTPINQPQHF. CDR3 nucleotides: TGTGCCAGTAGTATAGGGACACCGATTAATCAGCCCCAGCATTTT.

This clone occurred a few times. The chain links TRBV18 to TRBJ1-4; D perhaps matches TRBD1 (5 bases). The CDR3 length is 17 residues. V lost 6 bases and J 0 bases, leaving 17 bases between the germline ends. Germline loops: CDR1 KGHSH, CDR2 LQKENI. In DNA form, the CDR3 reads TGTGCCAGCTCCCCCGCCATGCAGGGAACAACTAATGAAAAACTGTTTTTT. Amino acid sequence: CASSPAMQGTTNEKLFF.

This clone has only a few counts. V and J are TRBV10-3 and TRBJ1-5, with D tentatively TRBD1 (6 bases). CDR3 length equals 15 residues. Germline CDR1 is ENHRY and CDR2 is SYGVKD. V lost 0 bases, J lost 8 bases, and 14 bases lay in between. The CDR3 loop reads CAISESGGGAEPQHF. The CDR3 DNA follows: TGTGCCATCAGTGAGTCGGGCGGGGGCGCCGAGCCCCAGCATTTT.

V and J are TRBV27 and TRBJ1-1; D is perhaps TRBD1 (5 bases). The germline gives CDR1 MNHEY, CDR2 SMNVEV (reference sequence). Trimming left V 6 bases short and J 4 bases short, with 12 bases between. The CDR3 loop spans 13 amino acids. DNA of the CDR3: TGTGCCAGCAGCCAGGGTTGGGGCACTGAAGCTTTCTTT. The encoded protein is CASSQGWGTEAFF.

This clone was seen a single time. This sequence joins TRBV30 and TRBJ2-1; TRBD2 aligns across 13 bases. The germline V gene encodes CDR1 GTSNPN and CDR2 SVGIG (reference sequence). This CDR3 contains 16 residues. The ends lost 0 bases at V and 7 bases at J; junction bases unmatched: 6. CDR3 amino acids: CAWSVSGLAGVNEQFF. CDR3 sequence (DNA): TGTGCCTGGAGTGTTTCCGGACTAGCGGGAGTTAATGAGCAGTTCTTC.

This chain links TRBV18 with TRBJ1-2; tentative D call: TRBD1 (5 bases). The CDR3 is made up of 14 amino acids. V lost 3 bases, J lost 4 bases, and 12 bases lay in between. Germline V gene lookup returns CDR1 KGHSH and CDR2 LQKENI. CDR3 sequence: CASSPTGSPYGYTF. The CDR3 DNA reads as TGTGCCAGCTCACCTACAGGATCCCCCTATGGCTACACCTTC.

The table lists this clone with a count of one. This chain uses TRBV5-6 with TRBJ2-5; the D gene is possibly TRBD2 (7 bases). The germline V and J ends were trimmed by 2 bases and 1 base, with 15 bases remaining between them. The CDR3 covers 16 residues. Per the germline V gene, CDR1 is SGHDT and CDR2 is YYEEEE. In nucleotides, the CDR3 is TGTGCCAGCAGCTTATGGGCGGGGGCCCTCCAAGAGACCCAGTACTTC. Protein sequence: CASSLWAGALQETQYF.

The chain couples TRBV4-2 to TRBJ2-7; D possibly corresponds to TRBD1 (6 bases). V was trimmed by 4 bases and J by 0 bases, leaving 13 bases between them. Germline-derived CDR1 and CDR2 are LGHNA and YNFKEQ. The CDR3 is made up of 15 amino acids. The CDR3 DNA follows: TGTGCCAGCAGCCGTTTAGTAGGGGGCTCCTACGAGCAGTACTTC. It codes for CASSRLVGGSYEQYF.

This clone was seen only once. In DNA, the CDR3 is TGCGCCAGCAGTCCGGGACTGCGCCAAGAGACCCAGTACTTC. Its protein product is CASSPGLRQETQYF. V and J are TRBV5-1 and TRBJ2-5; TRBD2 might be the D (6 bases). Germline loops: CDR1 SGHRS, CDR2 YFSETQ. The germline V and J ends were trimmed by 5 bases and 1 base, with 12 bases remaining between them. The CDR3 is made up of 14 amino acids.

The chain couples TRBV7-2 to TRBJ2-3, with D possibly TRBD2 on 6 matching bases. V shed 1 base and J shed 2 bases, with 7 bases lying between them. CDR1 is SGHTA and CDR2 is FQGNSA in the germline V gene. The CDR3 sequence is 14 residues long. In nucleotides, the CDR3 is TGTGCCAGCAGCTTAGGACTAGTCACAGATACGCAGTATTTT. This encodes CASSLGLVTDTQYF.

The chain couples TRBV30 to TRBJ1-6; TRBD1 agrees at 9 bases. The CDR3 has 12 amino acids. Trimming removed 8 bases from V and 7 bases from J; junction bases left unmatched: 3. Germline V gene data show CDR1 as GTSNPN and CDR2 as SVGIG (reference sequence). CDR3 sequence: CARGQGNSPLHF. The CDR3 region has the DNA TGTGCCCGGGGACAGGGAAATTCACCCCTCCACTTT. The full variable domain, in which reference TRBV30 and TRBJ1-6 provide the parts outside the CDR3, is SQTIHQWPATLVQPVGSPLSLECTVEGTSNPNLYWYRQAAGRGLQLLFYSVGIGQISSEVPQNLSASRPQDRQFILSSKKLLLSDSGFYLCARGQGNSPLHFGNGTRLTVT.

V is TRBV19 and J is TRBJ1-6; 10 bases fit TRBD1. The CDR3 length is 16 residues. Per the germline V gene, CDR1 is LNHDA and CDR2 is SQIVND (reference sequence). The ends lost 4 bases at V and 11 bases at J; junction bases unmatched: 11. CDR3 sequence: CASSTTGTGERTPLHF. In nucleotides, the CDR3 is TGTGCCAGTAGTACGACCGGGACAGGGGAGAGGACACCCCTCCACTTT.

This chain uses TRBV24-1 with TRBJ2-1; D is possibly TRBD1 (6 bases). Germline assignment: CDR1 KGHDR and CDR2 SFDVKD. The CDR3 length is 15 residues. V lost 4 bases to trimming and J lost 8 bases, with 17 bases between them. The CDR3 DNA sequence: TGTGCCACCAGTGAGCTCGGGACACATAAGGATGAGCAGTTCTTC. Amino acid sequence: CATSELGTHKDEQFF.

The table lists this clone with a count of one. The gene calls are TRBV28 and TRBJ1-1; D is undetermined. This CDR3 contains 12 residues. V shed 4 bases and J shed 11 bases, with 14 bases lying between them. CDR1 MDHEN and CDR2 SYDVKM come from the germline V gene. The CDR3, as DNA: TGTGCCAGCAGTTGGGTGGGTGAGGAGGCTTTCTTT. Protein: CASSWVGEEAFF.

This chain links TRBV7-2 with TRBJ2-5; TRBD2 matches 7 bases. J gave up 7 bases and V 0 bases, and 8 bases lay outside the gene matches. This CDR3 spans 15 amino acids. Germline assignment: CDR1 SGHTA and CDR2 FQGNSA. The DNA of the CDR3 is TGTGCCAGCAGCTTAGCAGCGGGGAACAAACGGACCCAGTACTTC. Protein: CASSLAAGNKRTQYF.

V and J are TRBV28 and TRBJ2-3, with a weak D call TRBD1 (6 bases). The germline CDR1 and CDR2 sequences are MDHEN and SYDVKM. The CDR3 contains 17 residues. Trimming shortened V by 5 bases and J by 7 bases, and 25 bases separated the two germline ends. The CDR3 loop is CASSPRPTGQRKNTQYF. The DNA of the CDR3 is TGTGCCAGCAGTCCCCGTCCAACCGGACAGCGCAAGAATACGCAGTATTTT.

V usage is TRBV24-1 and J usage is TRBJ2-3; no reliable D call. CDR1 KGHDR and CDR2 SFDVKD come from the germline V gene. V dropped 0 bases and J dropped 2 bases, with 5 bases sitting between them. This CDR3 comprises 14 residues. CDR3 sequence: CATSDLQDTDTQYF. As DNA, the CDR3 is TGTGCCACCAGTGATTTGCAGGACACAGATACGCAGTATTTT.